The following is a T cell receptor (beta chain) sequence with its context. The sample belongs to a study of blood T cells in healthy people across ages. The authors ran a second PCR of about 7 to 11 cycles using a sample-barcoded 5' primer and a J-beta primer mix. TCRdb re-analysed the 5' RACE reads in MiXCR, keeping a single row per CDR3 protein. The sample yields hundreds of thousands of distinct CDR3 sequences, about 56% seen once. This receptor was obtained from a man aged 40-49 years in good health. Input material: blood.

The CDR3 region is CASSLAAGSRESCCEQYF. The CDR3 DNA follows: TGTGCCAGCAGCTTAGCCGCAGGTTCCAGGGAGTCCTGTTGTGAGCAGTACTTC. V is TRBV7-4 and J is TRBJ2-4; D could derive from TRBD1 or TRBD2 (5 bases each). This CDR3 comprises 18 residues. Germline CDR1 reads SGHVT; CDR2 reads SQSDAQ. Deletions cut 0 bases from V and 13 bases from J, with 28 bases between.